This record concerns one T cell receptor (beta chain) sequence. CDR1 is MNHEY and CDR2 is SVGAGI in the germline V gene. Trimming took off 4 bases at V and 4 bases at J, with 10 bases between the two ends. The CDR3 runs 13 residues. This specimen comes from a study of blood T cell repertoires in COVID-19. For the study at large: Donors in the United States, Italy and Spain gave samples during acute or convalescent COVID-19. T cells, B-cell-depleted T cells, or PBMCs provided the cDNA or gDNA that served as material.

Study processing details: Estimation of nucleated cell counts relied on the amplification of reference gene primers. Measured with immunoSEQ multiplex PCR; TCRdb has only the in-frame clones, and not every one. The DNA was the basis for D and trimming; V, J and clone size are from that table. The sample records about 300,000 clones, more than 70% being singletons. The TCR sequence derives from a woman in her thirties who had recovered from COVID-19. The chain carries TRBV6-5 and TRBJ1-2; possibly TRBD1 for D (6 bases). Sequencing was carried out using peripheral blood. The CDR3 sequence is CASSLTGVYGYTF. DNA of the CDR3: TGTGCCAGCAGTTTGACAGGAGTCTATGGCTACACCTTC.